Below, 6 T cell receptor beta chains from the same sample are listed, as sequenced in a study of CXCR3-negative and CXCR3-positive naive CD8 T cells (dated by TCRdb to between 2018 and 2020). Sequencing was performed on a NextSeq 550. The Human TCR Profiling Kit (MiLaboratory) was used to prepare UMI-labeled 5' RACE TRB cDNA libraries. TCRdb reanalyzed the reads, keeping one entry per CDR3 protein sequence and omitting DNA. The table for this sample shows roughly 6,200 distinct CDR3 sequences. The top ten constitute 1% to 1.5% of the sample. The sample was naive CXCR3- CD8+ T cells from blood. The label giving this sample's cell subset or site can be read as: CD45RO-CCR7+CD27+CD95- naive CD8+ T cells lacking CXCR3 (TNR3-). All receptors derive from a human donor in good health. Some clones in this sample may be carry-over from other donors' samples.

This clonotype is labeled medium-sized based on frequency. This CDR3 is CATSSGEVRFDEQFF. J is TRBJ2-1 and V is TRBV15. Germline V lookup: CDR1 LNHNV, CDR2 YYDKDF (reference sequence). This CDR3 has 15 amino acids.

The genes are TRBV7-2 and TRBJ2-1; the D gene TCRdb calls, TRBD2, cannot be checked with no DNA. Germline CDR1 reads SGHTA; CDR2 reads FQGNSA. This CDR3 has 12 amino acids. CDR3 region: CASRGDGYEQFF.

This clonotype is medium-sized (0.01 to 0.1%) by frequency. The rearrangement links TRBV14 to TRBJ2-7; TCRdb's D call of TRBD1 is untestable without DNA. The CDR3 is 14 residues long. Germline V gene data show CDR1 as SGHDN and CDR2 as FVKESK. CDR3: CASSQGQGSYEQYF.

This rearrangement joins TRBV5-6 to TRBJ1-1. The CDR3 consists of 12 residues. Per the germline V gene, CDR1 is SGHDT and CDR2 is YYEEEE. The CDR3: CASSLLNTEAFF.

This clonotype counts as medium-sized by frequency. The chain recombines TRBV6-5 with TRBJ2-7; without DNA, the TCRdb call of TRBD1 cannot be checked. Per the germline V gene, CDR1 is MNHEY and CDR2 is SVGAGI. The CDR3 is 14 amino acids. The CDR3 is CASTSRVGTYEQYF.

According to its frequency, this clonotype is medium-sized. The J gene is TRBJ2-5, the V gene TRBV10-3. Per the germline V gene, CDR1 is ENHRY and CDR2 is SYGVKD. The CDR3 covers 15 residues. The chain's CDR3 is CAISVPDGGQETQYF.